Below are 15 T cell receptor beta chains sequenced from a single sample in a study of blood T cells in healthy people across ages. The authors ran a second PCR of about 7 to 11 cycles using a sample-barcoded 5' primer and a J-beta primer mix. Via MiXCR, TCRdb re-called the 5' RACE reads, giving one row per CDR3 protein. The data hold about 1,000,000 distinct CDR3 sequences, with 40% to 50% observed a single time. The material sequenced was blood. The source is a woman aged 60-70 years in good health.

CDR3 protein: CSARKGTGGLDSPLHF. Here the CDR3 DNA reads TGCAGTGCTAGGAAGGGGACAGGGGGCTTGGATTCACCCCTCCACTTT. The chain has TRBV20-1 and TRBJ1-6; 12 bases line up with TRBD1. Germline lookup yields CDR1 DFQATT and CDR2 SNEGSKA (reference sequence). This CDR3 has 16 amino acids. V trimming: 3 bases; J trimming: 8 bases; junction bases outside the gene matches: 8.

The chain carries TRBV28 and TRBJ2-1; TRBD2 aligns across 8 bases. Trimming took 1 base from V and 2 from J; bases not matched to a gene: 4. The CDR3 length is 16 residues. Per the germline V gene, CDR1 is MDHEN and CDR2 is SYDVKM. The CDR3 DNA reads TGTGCCAGCAGTTTATATCTAGCGGGCCCCTACAATGAGCAGTTCTTC. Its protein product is CASSLYLAGPYNEQFF.

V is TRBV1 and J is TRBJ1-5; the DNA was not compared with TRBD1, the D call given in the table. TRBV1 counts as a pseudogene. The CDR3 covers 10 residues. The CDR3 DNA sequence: TGCACCAGCAGCTACCGGGGCCAGCATTTT. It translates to CTSSYRGQHF.

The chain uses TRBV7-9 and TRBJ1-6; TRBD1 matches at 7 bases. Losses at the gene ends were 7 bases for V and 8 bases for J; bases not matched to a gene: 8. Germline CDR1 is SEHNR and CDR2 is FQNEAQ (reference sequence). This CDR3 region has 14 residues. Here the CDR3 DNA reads TGTGCCAGCATTGAACAGGGGCACGATTCACCCCTCCACTTT. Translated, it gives CASIEQGHDSPLHF.

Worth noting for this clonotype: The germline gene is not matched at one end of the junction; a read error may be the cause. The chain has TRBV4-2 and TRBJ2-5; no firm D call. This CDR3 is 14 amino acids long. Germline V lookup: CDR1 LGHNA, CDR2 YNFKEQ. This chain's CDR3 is CASNQDWRQETQYF. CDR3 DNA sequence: TGTGCCAGCAACCAAGATTGGCGGCAAGAGACCCAGTACTTC.

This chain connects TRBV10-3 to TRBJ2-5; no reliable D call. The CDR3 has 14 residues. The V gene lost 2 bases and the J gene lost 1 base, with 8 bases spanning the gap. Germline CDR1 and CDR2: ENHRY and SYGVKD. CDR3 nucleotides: TGTGCCATCAGTGAGGGACGCCCCCAAGAGACCCAGTACTTC. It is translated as CAISEGRPQETQYF.

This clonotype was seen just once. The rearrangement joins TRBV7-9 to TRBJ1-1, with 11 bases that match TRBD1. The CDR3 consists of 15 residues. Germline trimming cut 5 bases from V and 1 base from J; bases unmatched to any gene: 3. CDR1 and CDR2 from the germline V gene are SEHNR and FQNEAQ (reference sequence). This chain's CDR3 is CASSGQGARNTEAFF. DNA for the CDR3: TGTGCCAGCAGCGGACAGGGGGCTCGGAACACTGAAGCTTTCTTT.

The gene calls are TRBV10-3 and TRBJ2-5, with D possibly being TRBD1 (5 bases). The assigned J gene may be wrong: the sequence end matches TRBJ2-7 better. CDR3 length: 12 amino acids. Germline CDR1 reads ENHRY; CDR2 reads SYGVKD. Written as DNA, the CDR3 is TGTGCCATTGTGGGGCTAGGAAACGAGCAGTACTTC. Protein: CAIVGLGNEQYF.

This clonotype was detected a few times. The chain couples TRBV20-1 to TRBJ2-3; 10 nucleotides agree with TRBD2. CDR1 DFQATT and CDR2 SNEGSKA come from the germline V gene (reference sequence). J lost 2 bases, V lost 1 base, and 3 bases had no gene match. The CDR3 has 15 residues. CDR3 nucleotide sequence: TGCAGTGCTAGAGGGACTAGCGGATACACAGATACGCAGTATTTT. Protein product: CSARGTSGYTDTQYF.

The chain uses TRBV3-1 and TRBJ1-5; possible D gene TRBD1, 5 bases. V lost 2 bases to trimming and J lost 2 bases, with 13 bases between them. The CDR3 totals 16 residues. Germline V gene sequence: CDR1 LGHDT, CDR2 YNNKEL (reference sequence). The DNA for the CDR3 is TGTGCCAGCAGCCAATCGGCGGGGCCCCGCAATCAGCCCCAGCATTTT. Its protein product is CASSQSAGPRNQPQHF.

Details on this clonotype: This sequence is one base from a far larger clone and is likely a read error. CDR3 DNA: TGTGCCAGCAGCCTTGGACTAGCCGGATACAATAAGCAGTTCTTC. Translating it yields CASSLGLAGYNKQFF. V usage is TRBV9 and J usage is TRBJ2-1; 8 bases are a match to TRBD2. Germline CDR1 and CDR2: SGDLS and YYNGEE. The length of the CDR3 is 15 residues.

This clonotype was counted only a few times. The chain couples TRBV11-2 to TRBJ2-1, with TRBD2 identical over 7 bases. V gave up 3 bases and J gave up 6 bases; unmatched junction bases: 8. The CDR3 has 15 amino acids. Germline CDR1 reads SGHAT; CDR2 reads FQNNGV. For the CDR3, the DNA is TGTGCCAGCAGCTTGTCTCGGGAGGATGGCAATGAGCAGTTCTTC. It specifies CASSLSREDGNEQFF. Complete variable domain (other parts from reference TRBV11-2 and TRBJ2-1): EAGVAQSPRYKIIEKRQSVAFWCNPISGHATLYWYQQILGQGPKLLIQFQNNGVVDDSQLPKDRFSAERLKGVDSTLKIQPAKLEDSAVYLCASSLSREDGNEQFFGPGTRLTVL.

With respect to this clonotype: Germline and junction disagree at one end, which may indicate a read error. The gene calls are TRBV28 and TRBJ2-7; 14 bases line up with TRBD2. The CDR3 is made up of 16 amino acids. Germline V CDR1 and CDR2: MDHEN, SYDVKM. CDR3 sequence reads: CTSSPGLAGVGREQYF. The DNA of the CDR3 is TGTACCAGCAGTCCGGGACTAGCGGGAGTCGGGCGCGAGCAGTACTTC.

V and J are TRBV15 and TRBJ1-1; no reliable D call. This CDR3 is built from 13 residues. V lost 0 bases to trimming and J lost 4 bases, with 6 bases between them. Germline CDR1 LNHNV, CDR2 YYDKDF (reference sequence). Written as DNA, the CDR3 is TGTGCCACCAGCAGAGATGCCGGCACTGAAGCTTTCTTT. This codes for CATSRDAGTEAFF. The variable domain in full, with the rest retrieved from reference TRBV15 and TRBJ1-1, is DAMVIQNPRYQVTQFGKPVTLSCSQTLNHNVMYWYQQKSSQAPKLLFHYYDKDFNNEADTPDNFQSRRPNTSFCFLDIRSPGLGDTAMYLCATSRDAGTEAFFGQGTRLTVV.

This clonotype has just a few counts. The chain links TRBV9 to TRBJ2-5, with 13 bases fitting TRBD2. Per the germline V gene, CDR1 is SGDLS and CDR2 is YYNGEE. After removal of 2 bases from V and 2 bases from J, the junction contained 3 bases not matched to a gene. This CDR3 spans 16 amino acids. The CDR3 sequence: CASSVTTSGGQETQYF. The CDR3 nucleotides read TGTGCCAGCAGCGTTACGACTAGCGGGGGGCAAGAGACCCAGTACTTC.